A selection of T cell receptor beta chains follows, all from one sample in a study of T cell responses to AZD1222 COVID-19 vaccine. Using immunoSEQ multiplex PCR, the repertoire was profiled, and TCRdb retains in-frame clones only, with some absent. The sample records about 82,000 clones, about 90% being singletons. The input for sequencing was peripheral blood, taken on day 0 of AZD1222 vaccination. The receptors shown here come from an adult in good health. Both conserved end residues are part of each CDR3. Fields, in order: J gene, V gene, clone size, D gene, CDR3 DNA, CDR3 protein. D genes are given only for firm matches. Size tells how often a clone was seen (once, few, many) or the class of an expanded clone, and some rows leave it out.

J gene: TRBJ1-2; V gene: TRBV7-9; clone size: -; D gene: -; CDR3 DNA: TGTGCCAGCAGCCCCAACGACTATGGCTACACCTTC; CDR3 protein: CASSPNDYGYTF
J gene: TRBJ2-1; V gene: TRBV24-1; clone size: -; D gene: TRBD2; CDR3 DNA: TGTGCCACCGGTTCTAGCGGGTACAATGAGCAGTTCTTC; CDR3 protein: CATGSSGYNEQFF
J gene: TRBJ2-7; V gene: TRBV2; clone size: -; D gene: TRBD1; CDR3 DNA: TGTGCCAGCAACTTACAGGGGTTGTCCTACGAGCAGTACTTC; CDR3 protein: CASNLQGLSYEQYF
J gene: TRBJ1-1; V gene: TRBV6-2/TRBV6-3; clone size: -; D gene: -; CDR3 DNA: TGTGCCAGCAGTTCCCCGACCATCTCCCACACTGAAGCTTTCTTT; CDR3 protein: CASSSPTISHTEAFF
J gene: TRBJ2-3; V gene: TRBV7-9; clone size: -; D gene: TRBD2; CDR3 DNA: TGTGCCAGCAGCTTAAATCTTCAGGCCAGCGGGGCAGGAGATACGCAGTATTTT; CDR3 protein: CASSLNLQASGAGDTQYF
J gene: TRBJ1-2; V gene: TRBV4-2; clone size: -; D gene: TRBD1; CDR3 DNA: TGTGCCAGCAGCCAAGTTGGGCGGGACAGGATGGATGGCTACACCTTC; CDR3 protein: CASSQVGRDRMDGYTF
J gene: TRBJ2-7; V gene: TRBV6-5; clone size: -; D gene: TRBD2; CDR3 DNA: TGTGCCACCGAAAGGCGGGGGGCTAACGAGCAGTACTTC; CDR3 protein: CATERRGANEQYF
J gene: TRBJ1-4; V gene: TRBV30; clone size: -; D gene: -; CDR3 DNA: TGTGCCTGGAGTCCCAGCACGTCGGGACTGTTTTTT; CDR3 protein: CAWSPSTSGLFF
J gene: TRBJ1-2; V gene: TRBV14; clone size: once; D gene: -; CDR3 DNA: TGTGCCAGCAGCCCGACAGCTAACTATGGCTACACCTTC; CDR3 protein: CASSPTANYGYTF
J gene: TRBJ2-1; V gene: TRBV27; clone size: -; D gene: -; CDR3 DNA: TGTGCCAGCAGTTTAATTCTGGGACCATACAATGAGCAGTTCTTC; CDR3 protein: CASSLILGPYNEQFF
J gene: TRBJ2-3; V gene: TRBV7-3; clone size: -; D gene: TRBD2; CDR3 DNA: TGTGCCAGCAGCTTAATGGCGGGGGGGCCGGTGGCAGATACGCAGTATTTT; CDR3 protein: CASSLMAGGPVADTQYF
J gene: TRBJ2-7; V gene: TRBV19; clone size: once; D gene: -; CDR3 DNA: TGTGCCAGTAGCTGGCAGGGCGCCTACGAGCAGTACTTC; CDR3 protein: CASSWQGAYEQYF
J gene: TRBJ1-2; V gene: TRBV11-3; clone size: -; D gene: -; CDR3 DNA: TGTGCCAGCAGCCTAGCATCAACAGGTTTCTATGGCTACACCTTC; CDR3 protein: CASSLASTGFYGYTF
J gene: TRBJ1-2; V gene: TRBV14; clone size: -; D gene: TRBD1; CDR3 DNA: TGTGCCAGCAGCCGGACAGGGAACTATGGCTACACCTTC; CDR3 protein: CASSRTGNYGYTF
J gene: TRBJ1-1; V gene: TRBV30; clone size: -; D gene: -; CDR3 DNA: TGTGCCTGGAGACAAGCCGGGAGCCTCCCTCCTGGTACTGAAGCTTTCTTT; CDR3 protein: CAWRQAGSLPPGTEAFF
J gene: TRBJ2-3; V gene: TRBV27; clone size: -; D gene: -; CDR3 DNA: TGTGCCAGCAGTTTAACCGAAACTGTAACGCAGTATTTT; CDR3 protein: CASSLTETVTQYF
J gene: TRBJ2-3; V gene: TRBV5-4; clone size: -; D gene: TRBD1; CDR3 DNA: TGTGCCAGCAGACCAAGGACAGGGACCCGCACGGATACGCAGTATTTT; CDR3 protein: CASRPRTGTRTDTQYF
J gene: TRBJ2-7; V gene: TRBV11-2; clone size: -; D gene: -; CDR3 DNA: TGTGCCAGCAGCCCAACCGACAACTACGAGCAGTACTTC; CDR3 protein: CASSPTDNYEQYF
J gene: TRBJ1-1; V gene: TRBV5-1; clone size: -; D gene: -; CDR3 DNA: TGCGCCAGCAGCTTGGGTCCCGGTACCACTGAAGCTTTCTTT; CDR3 protein: CASSLGPGTTEAFF
J gene: TRBJ1-1; V gene: TRBV20-1; clone size: -; D gene: -; CDR3 DNA: TGCAGTGCACGGAGCTACACTGAAGCTTTCTTT; CDR3 protein: CSARSYTEAFF
J gene: TRBJ1-1; V gene: TRBV5-4; clone size: -; D gene: -; CDR3 DNA: TGTGCCAGCAGCTTTGGGATGAACACTGAAGCTTTCTTT; CDR3 protein: CASSFGMNTEAFF
J gene: TRBJ1-2; V gene: TRBV12-3/TRBV12-4; clone size: once; D gene: TRBD1; CDR3 DNA: TGTGCCAGCAGTTTTGGGACAGGGTATGGCTACACCTTC; CDR3 protein: CASSFGTGYGYTF
J gene: TRBJ1-6; V gene: TRBV27; clone size: -; D gene: -; CDR3 DNA: TGTGCCAGCCGGGGCTATAATTCACCCCTCCACTTT; CDR3 protein: CASRGYNSPLHF
J gene: TRBJ2-3; V gene: TRBV10-1; clone size: -; D gene: -; CDR3 DNA: TGCGCCAGCAGTGAGTCAGTGGGGGGCACCCGGTTAGATACGCAGTATTTT; CDR3 protein: CASSESVGGTRLDTQYF
J gene: TRBJ2-1; V gene: TRBV19; clone size: -; D gene: TRBD2; CDR3 DNA: TGTGCCAGTACCACGGGGGGGGCTTACAATGAGCAGTTCTTC; CDR3 protein: CASTTGGAYNEQFF
J gene: TRBJ2-5; V gene: TRBV6-5; clone size: -; D gene: TRBD1; CDR3 DNA: TGTGCCAGCAGTTACGGAACAGGGGGCGAAGAGACCCAGTACTTC; CDR3 protein: CASSYGTGGEETQYF
J gene: TRBJ2-1; V gene: TRBV13; clone size: -; D gene: -; CDR3 DNA: TGTGCCAGCAGCCTACACCGCTACAATGAGCAGTTCTTC; CDR3 protein: CASSLHRYNEQFF
J gene: TRBJ1-2; V gene: TRBV28; clone size: -; D gene: -; CDR3 DNA: TGTGCCAGCAGTTCATTACAGGGAAACTATGGCTACACCTTC; CDR3 protein: CASSSLQGNYGYTF
J gene: TRBJ2-5; V gene: TRBV18; clone size: -; D gene: TRBD2; CDR3 DNA: TGTGCCAGCTCACCACCGGCGGGGGGGGAGACCCAGTACTTC; CDR3 protein: CASSPPAGGETQYF
J gene: TRBJ2-5; V gene: TRBV29-1; clone size: once; D gene: -; CDR3 DNA: TGCAGCGTTGATCTAGGTAAAGAGACCCAGTACTTC; CDR3 protein: CSVDLGKETQYF
J gene: TRBJ1-1; V gene: TRBV5-1; clone size: -; D gene: -; CDR3 DNA: TGCGCCAGCAGCTCAGGGGTTGCGGTAGGAAGGGGATTTGACACTGAAGCTTTCTTT; CDR3 protein: CASSSGVAVGRGFDTEAFF
J gene: TRBJ1-5; V gene: TRBV7-2; clone size: -; D gene: -; CDR3 DNA: TGTGCCAGCAGCTTAGGAGGCCTAAATCAGCCCCAGCATTTT; CDR3 protein: CASSLGGLNQPQHF
J gene: TRBJ2-7; V gene: TRBV3-1/TRBV3-2; clone size: -; D gene: -; CDR3 DNA: TGTGCCAGCAGCCTTGGACTATTCGGTCAAGAGCAGTACTTC; CDR3 protein: CASSLGLFGQEQYF
J gene: TRBJ2-1; V gene: TRBV6-4; clone size: -; D gene: -; CDR3 DNA: TGTGCCAGCAGTAAGGACAGAGAAGCTTTCAATGAGCAGTTCTTC; CDR3 protein: CASSKDREAFNEQFF
J gene: TRBJ2-5; V gene: TRBV2; clone size: -; D gene: TRBD2; CDR3 DNA: TGTGCCAGCTCAGAGGCTCTTGCGGGGGGGGAAGAGACCCAGTACTTC; CDR3 protein: CASSEALAGGEETQYF
J gene: TRBJ2-2; V gene: TRBV5-1; clone size: -; D gene: -; CDR3 DNA: TGCGCCAGCAGCTTGGAAGGATTTCACCGGGAGCTGTTTTTT; CDR3 protein: CASSLEGFHRELFF
J gene: TRBJ1-1; V gene: TRBV7-3; clone size: once; D gene: -; CDR3 DNA: TGTGCCAGCAGCAGGAGGTTGGTGAACACTGAAGCTTTCTTT; CDR3 protein: CASSRRLVNTEAFF
J gene: TRBJ1-2; V gene: TRBV7-2; clone size: -; D gene: -; CDR3 DNA: TGTGCCAGCAGCCTGACAGGAGACTATGGCTACACCTTC; CDR3 protein: CASSLTGDYGYTF
J gene: TRBJ1-1; V gene: TRBV30; clone size: -; D gene: -; CDR3 DNA: TGTGCCTGGAGTGTTCGAGTGAACACTGAAGCTTTCTTT; CDR3 protein: CAWSVRVNTEAFF
J gene: TRBJ2-4; V gene: TRBV28; clone size: -; D gene: TRBD2; CDR3 DNA: TGTGCCAGCAGTTTTAGCGGGGGGGCGAACATTCAGTACTTC; CDR3 protein: CASSFSGGANIQYF
J gene: TRBJ2-1; V gene: TRBV15; clone size: -; D gene: -; CDR3 DNA: TGTGCCACTTCCCTCTACAATGAGCAGTTCTTC; CDR3 protein: CATSLYNEQFF
J gene: TRBJ2-5; V gene: TRBV18; clone size: -; D gene: -; CDR3 DNA: TGTGCCAGCTCACCACGCGTTCAAGAGACCCAGTACTTC; CDR3 protein: CASSPRVQETQYF
J gene: TRBJ2-2; V gene: TRBV5-1; clone size: -; D gene: TRBD1; CDR3 DNA: TGCGCCAGCAGCTTGAGAGGGGACAGAAACACCGGGGAGCTGTTTTTT; CDR3 protein: CASSLRGDRNTGELFF
J gene: TRBJ2-7; V gene: TRBV28; clone size: -; D gene: TRBD2; CDR3 DNA: TGTGCCAGCAGTCTTAGCGGGTACTCCTACGAGCAGTACTTC; CDR3 protein: CASSLSGYSYEQYF
J gene: TRBJ2-3; V gene: TRBV9; clone size: -; D gene: -; CDR3 DNA: TGTGCCAGCACCCAGGGGGGGGGCACAGATACGCAGTATTTT; CDR3 protein: CASTQGGGTDTQYF
J gene: TRBJ2-4; V gene: TRBV11-1; clone size: -; D gene: -; CDR3 DNA: TGTGCCAGCAGCTCTACAGAAGAGGAAGCCAAAAACATTCAGTACTTC; CDR3 protein: CASSSTEEEAKNIQYF
J gene: TRBJ2-1; V gene: TRBV24-1; clone size: -; D gene: -; CDR3 DNA: TGTGCCACCAGTGACACTGGACAGAACAATGAGCAGTTCTTC; CDR3 protein: CATSDTGQNNEQFF
J gene: TRBJ1-5; V gene: TRBV19; clone size: -; D gene: TRBD1; CDR3 DNA: TGTGCCAGTAGTATTCGTGGGACAGTCCGTAGTAATCAGCCCCAGCATTTT; CDR3 protein: CASSIRGTVRSNQPQHF
J gene: TRBJ1-1; V gene: TRBV3-1/TRBV3-2; clone size: -; D gene: -; CDR3 DNA: TGTGCCAGCAGCCGTGGTTCGGGCACTGAAGCTTTCTTT; CDR3 protein: CASSRGSGTEAFF
J gene: TRBJ2-5; V gene: TRBV9; clone size: -; D gene: -; CDR3 DNA: TGTGCCAGCAGCGTAGCTCGTACGGTTGGAGAGACCCAGTACTTC; CDR3 protein: CASSVARTVGETQYF
J gene: TRBJ2-7; V gene: TRBV11-2; clone size: -; D gene: TRBD1; CDR3 DNA: TGTGCCAGCAGCTTAGTTGCGGGACAGGGGTTCCACGAGCAGTACTTC; CDR3 protein: CASSLVAGQGFHEQYF
J gene: TRBJ2-1; V gene: TRBV9; clone size: -; D gene: -; CDR3 DNA: TGTGCCAGCAGCGTAGCCTTGTGGAATGAGCAGTTCTTC; CDR3 protein: CASSVALWNEQFF
J gene: TRBJ2-7; V gene: TRBV5-1; clone size: -; D gene: -; CDR3 DNA: TGCGCCAGTACGACGGAGAGCTCCTACGAGCAGTACTTC; CDR3 protein: CASTTESSYEQYF
J gene: TRBJ1-6; V gene: TRBV28; clone size: -; D gene: -; CDR3 DNA: TGTGCCAGCAGTTTATGGGAAGGGGGACGTATTTCACCCCTCCACTTT; CDR3 protein: CASSLWEGGRISPLHF